The 10 T cell receptor beta chains below come from one sample, sequenced in a study of monozygotic twins with inflammatory bowel disease. TCRdb reprocessed the 5' RACE reads and keeps a single row for each CDR3 protein, giving no DNA. Its table records roughly 150,000 distinct CDR3 sequences. Sequencing used blood. All receptors derive from a human donor with ulcerative colitis or Crohn's disease, or a healthy co-twin of an affected twin (not recorded which).

The chain uses TRBV4-2 and TRBJ2-2; with no DNA, the TCRdb D assignment of TRBD2 cannot be verified. This CDR3 has 18 amino acids. The germline CDR1 and CDR2 sequences are LGHNA and YNFKEQ. The CDR3 protein is CASSIRTSGSLYTGELFF.

This chain joins TRBV28 and TRBJ2-3; TCRdb designates TRBD1, a call that cannot be tested without DNA. CDR1 is MDHEN, CDR2 SYDVKM, per germline. The CDR3 is 14 amino acids. The CDR3 region is CAITHQRDTDTQYF.

This chain joins TRBV30 and TRBJ1-6; TCRdb's assignment of TRBD1 cannot be checked, as there is no DNA. CDR1 and CDR2 (germline): GTSNPN, SVGIG (reference sequence). This CDR3 is 12 amino acids long. The CDR3: CAWRTGGSPLHF.

The chain couples TRBV20-1 to TRBJ2-7; TCRdb indicates TRBD2, and absent DNA this call remains unverified. Germline values: CDR1 DFQATT, CDR2 SNEGSKA (reference sequence). The CDR3 is made up of 13 amino acids. CDR3 region: CSASPGPSREQYF.

The rearrangement uses TRBV27 and TRBJ2-7. Germline V gives CDR1 MNHEY, CDR2 SMNVEV (reference sequence). The CDR3 is 14 residues long. This CDR3 reads CASSRSDSSYEQYF.

V usage is TRBV5-5 and J usage is TRBJ2-1. In germline, CDR1 is SGHKS, CDR2 YYEKEE (reference sequence). The CDR3 length is 13 residues. CDR3 region: CASSGTAYNEQFF.

The chain has TRBV20-1 and TRBJ2-7. CDR3 size: 14 residues. CDR1 and CDR2 from the germline V gene are DFQATT and SNEGSKA (reference sequence). The CDR3 loop is CSATQLDEDYEQYF.

The chain employs TRBV27 and TRBJ2-6; without DNA, the TCRdb call of TRBD1 cannot be checked. The CDR3 sequence is 18 residues long. The V gene's germline CDR1 is MNHEY and CDR2 SMNVEV (reference sequence). The CDR3 is CASSPQGTGGSGANVLTF.

This rearrangement joins TRBV19 to TRBJ2-1; the TCRdb D gene call, TRBD2, has no DNA to confirm it. Germline CDR1 and CDR2: LNHDA and SQIVND (reference sequence). This CDR3 is built from 17 residues. CDR3 sequence: CASSIRPGLSSYNEQFF.

This sequence joins TRBV28 and TRBJ2-7; TCRdb designates TRBD1, a call that cannot be tested without DNA. Germline lookup yields CDR1 MDHEN and CDR2 SYDVKM. This CDR3 has 14 amino acids. CDR3 sequence reads: CASVGGDLDYEQYF.